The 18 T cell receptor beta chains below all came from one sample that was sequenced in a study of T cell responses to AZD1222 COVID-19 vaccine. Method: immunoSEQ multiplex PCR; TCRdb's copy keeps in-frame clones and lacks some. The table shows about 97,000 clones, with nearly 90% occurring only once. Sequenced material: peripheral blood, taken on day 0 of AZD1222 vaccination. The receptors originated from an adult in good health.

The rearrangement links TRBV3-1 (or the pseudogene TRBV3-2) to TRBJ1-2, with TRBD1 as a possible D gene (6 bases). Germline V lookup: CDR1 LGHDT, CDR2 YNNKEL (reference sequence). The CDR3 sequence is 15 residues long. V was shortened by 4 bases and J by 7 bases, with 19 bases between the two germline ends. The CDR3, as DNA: TGTGCCAGCAGCCCCAGGGACATTGTAAGGAGTGGCTACACCTTC. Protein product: CASSPRDIVRSGYTF.

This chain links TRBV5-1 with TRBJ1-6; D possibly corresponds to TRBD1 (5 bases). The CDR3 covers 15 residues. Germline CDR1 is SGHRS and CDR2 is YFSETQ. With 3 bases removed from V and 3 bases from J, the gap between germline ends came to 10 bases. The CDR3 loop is CASSYLQGYNSPLHF. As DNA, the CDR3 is TGCGCCAGCAGCTATCTCCAGGGCTATAATTCACCCCTCCACTTT.

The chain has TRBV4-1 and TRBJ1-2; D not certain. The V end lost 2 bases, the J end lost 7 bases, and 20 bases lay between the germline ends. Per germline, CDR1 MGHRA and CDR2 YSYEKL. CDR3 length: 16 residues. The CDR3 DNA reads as TGCGCCAGCAGCCAAAGGGAAGACGTTCGAAGTGGTGGCTACACCTTC. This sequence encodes CASSQREDVRSGGYTF.

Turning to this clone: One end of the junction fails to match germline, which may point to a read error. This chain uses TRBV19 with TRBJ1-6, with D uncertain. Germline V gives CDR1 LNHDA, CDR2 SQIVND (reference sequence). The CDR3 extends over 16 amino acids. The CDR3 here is CATSAPPFIYNSPLHF. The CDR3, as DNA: TGTGCCACTAGTGCCCCCCCTTTTATATATAATTCACCCCTCCACTTT. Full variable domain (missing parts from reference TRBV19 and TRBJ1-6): DGGITQSPKYLFRKEGQNVTLSCEQNLNHDAMYWYRQDPGQGLRLIYYSQIVNDFQKGDIAEGYSVSREKKESFPLTVTSAQKNPTAFYLCATSAPPFIYNSPLHFGNGTRLTVT.

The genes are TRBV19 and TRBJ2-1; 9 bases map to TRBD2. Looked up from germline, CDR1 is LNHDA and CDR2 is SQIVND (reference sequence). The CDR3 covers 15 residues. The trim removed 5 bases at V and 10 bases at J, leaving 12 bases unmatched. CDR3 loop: CASSRGGGALREQFF. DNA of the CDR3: TGTGCCAGTAGTCGGGGCGGGGGGGCCCTCCGGGAGCAGTTCTTC.

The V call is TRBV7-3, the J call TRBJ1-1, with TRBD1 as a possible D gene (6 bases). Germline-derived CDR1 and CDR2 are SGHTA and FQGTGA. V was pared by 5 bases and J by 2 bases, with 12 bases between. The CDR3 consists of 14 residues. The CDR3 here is CASSPGQINTEAFF. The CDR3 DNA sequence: TGTGCCAGCAGCCCAGGACAGATTAACACTGAAGCTTTCTTT.

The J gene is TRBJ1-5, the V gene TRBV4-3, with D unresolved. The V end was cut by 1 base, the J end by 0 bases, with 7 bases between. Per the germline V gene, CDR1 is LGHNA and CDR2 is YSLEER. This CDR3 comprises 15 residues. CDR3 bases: TGCGCCAGCAGCCAAGCAGTTTATAGCAATCAGCCCCAGCATTTT. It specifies CASSQAVYSNQPQHF.

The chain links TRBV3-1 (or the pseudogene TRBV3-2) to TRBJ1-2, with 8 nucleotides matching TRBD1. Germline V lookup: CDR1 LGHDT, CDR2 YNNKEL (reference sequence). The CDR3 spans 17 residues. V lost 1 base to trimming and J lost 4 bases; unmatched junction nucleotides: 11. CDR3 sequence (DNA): TGTGCCAGCAGCCAAGCGATTGTGGCGGACAGGGCCTATGGCTACACCTTC. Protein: CASSQAIVADRAYGYTF.

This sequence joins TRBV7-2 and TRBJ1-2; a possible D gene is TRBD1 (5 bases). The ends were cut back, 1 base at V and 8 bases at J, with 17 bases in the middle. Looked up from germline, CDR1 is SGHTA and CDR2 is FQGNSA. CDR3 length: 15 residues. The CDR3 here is CASSLGRDGLRGYTF. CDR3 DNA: TGTGCCAGCAGCTTAGGCCGGGACGGGTTGAGGGGCTACACCTTC.

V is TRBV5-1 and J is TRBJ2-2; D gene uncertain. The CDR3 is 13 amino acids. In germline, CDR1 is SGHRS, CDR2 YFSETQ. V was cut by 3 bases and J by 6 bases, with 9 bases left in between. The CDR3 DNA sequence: TGCGCCAGCAGCTCTATTGAGGCCGGGGAGCTGTTTTTT. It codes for CASSSIEAGELFF. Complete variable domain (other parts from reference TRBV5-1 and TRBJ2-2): KAGVTQTPRYLIKTRGQQVTLSCSPISGHRSVSWYQQTPGQGLQFLFEYFSETQRNKGNFPGRFSGRQFSNSRSEMNVSTLELGDSALYLCASSSIEAGELFFGEGSRLTVL.

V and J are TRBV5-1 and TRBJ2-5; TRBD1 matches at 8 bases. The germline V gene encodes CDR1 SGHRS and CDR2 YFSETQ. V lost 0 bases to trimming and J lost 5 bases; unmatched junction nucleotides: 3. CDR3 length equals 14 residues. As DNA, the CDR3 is TGCGCCAGCAGCTTGGGGACAGGGTATGAGACCCAGTACTTC. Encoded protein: CASSLGTGYETQYF.

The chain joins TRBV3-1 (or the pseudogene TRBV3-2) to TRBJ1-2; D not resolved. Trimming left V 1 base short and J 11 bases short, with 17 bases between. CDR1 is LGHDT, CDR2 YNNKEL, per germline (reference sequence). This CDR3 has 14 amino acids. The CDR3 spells CASSQGRGFGVYTF. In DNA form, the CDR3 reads TGTGCCAGCAGCCAAGGTCGGGGATTTGGGGTATACACCTTC.

CDR3 in amino acids: CASSLAGGVYGYTF. In DNA form, the CDR3 reads TGTGCCAGCAGCTTGGCAGGGGGCGTCTATGGCTACACCTTC. The gene calls are TRBV11-2 and TRBJ1-2; 8 nucleotides agree with TRBD1. Germline V gives CDR1 SGHAT, CDR2 FQNNGV. Trimming at V came to 3 bases and at J to 4 bases, leaving 4 bases not matched to a gene. The CDR3 has 14 amino acids.

DNA of the CDR3: TGCAGCGTCAGACAGTATTCTGGAAACACCATATATTTT. Its protein is CSVRQYSGNTIYF. The chain carries TRBV29-1 and TRBJ1-3, with D tentatively TRBD1 (5 bases). Germline V gene sequence: CDR1 SQVTM, CDR2 ANQGSEA. The CDR3 loop spans 13 amino acids. V was clipped by 6 bases and J by 1 base, with 10 bases between them.

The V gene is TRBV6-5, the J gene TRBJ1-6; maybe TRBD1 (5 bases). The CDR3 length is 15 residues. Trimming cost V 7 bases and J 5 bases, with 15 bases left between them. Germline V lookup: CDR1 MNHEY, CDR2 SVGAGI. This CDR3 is CASNPTEFNNSPLHF. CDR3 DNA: TGTGCCAGCAACCCGACAGAGTTCAATAATTCACCCCTCCACTTT.

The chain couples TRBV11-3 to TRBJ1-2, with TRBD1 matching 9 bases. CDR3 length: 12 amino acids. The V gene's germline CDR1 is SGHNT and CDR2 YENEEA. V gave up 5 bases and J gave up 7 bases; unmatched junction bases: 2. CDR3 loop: CASSPTGGGYTF. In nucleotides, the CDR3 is TGTGCCAGCAGCCCGACAGGGGGTGGCTACACCTTC. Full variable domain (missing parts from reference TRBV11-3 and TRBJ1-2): EAGVVQSPRYKIIEKKQPVAFWCNPISGHNTLYWYLQNLGQGPELLIRYENEEAVDDSQLPKDRFSAERLKGVDSTLKIQPAELGDSAVYLCASSPTGGGYTFGSGTRLTVV.

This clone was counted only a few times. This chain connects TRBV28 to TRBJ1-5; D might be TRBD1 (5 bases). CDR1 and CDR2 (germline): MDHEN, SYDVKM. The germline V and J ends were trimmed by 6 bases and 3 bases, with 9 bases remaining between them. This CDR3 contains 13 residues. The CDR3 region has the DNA TGTGCCAGCAGGACAGTTAACAATCAGCCCCAGCATTTT. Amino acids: CASRTVNNQPQHF.

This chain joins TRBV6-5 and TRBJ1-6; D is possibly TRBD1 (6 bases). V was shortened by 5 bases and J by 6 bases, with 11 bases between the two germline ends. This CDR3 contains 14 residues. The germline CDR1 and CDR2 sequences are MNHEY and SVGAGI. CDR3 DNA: TGTGCCAGCAGTCTTCAGGGGTTTAATTCACCCCTCCACTTT. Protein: CASSLQGFNSPLHF.